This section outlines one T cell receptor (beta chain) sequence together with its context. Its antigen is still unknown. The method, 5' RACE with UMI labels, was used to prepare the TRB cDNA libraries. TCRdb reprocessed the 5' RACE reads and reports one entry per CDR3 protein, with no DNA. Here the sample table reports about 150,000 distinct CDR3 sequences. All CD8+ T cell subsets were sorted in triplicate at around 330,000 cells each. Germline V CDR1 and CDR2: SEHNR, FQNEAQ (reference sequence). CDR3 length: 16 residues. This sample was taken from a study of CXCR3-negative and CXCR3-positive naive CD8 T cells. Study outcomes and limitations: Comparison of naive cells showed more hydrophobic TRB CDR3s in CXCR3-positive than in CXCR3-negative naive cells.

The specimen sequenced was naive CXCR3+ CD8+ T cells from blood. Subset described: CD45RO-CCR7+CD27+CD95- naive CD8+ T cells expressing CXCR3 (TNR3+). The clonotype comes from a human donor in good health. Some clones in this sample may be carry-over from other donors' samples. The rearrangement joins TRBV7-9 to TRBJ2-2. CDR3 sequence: CASRTTVNPNTGELFF.